The sequence of this T cell receptor beta chain was determined in a study of somatic mutations in cytotoxic T cells in rheumatoid arthritis. Study-level information: It was right after diagnosis, before any treatment, that patient blood (about 30 ml EDTA) was drawn.

Whole-study findings and limits: Unlike healthy controls, rheumatoid arthritis patients had CD8+ clonality that increased with age.

The CDR3 runs to 13 residues. Germline V gives CDR1 MNHEY, CDR2 SMNVEV (reference sequence). V was clipped by 2 bases and J by 0 bases, with 4 bases between them. To note about this clone: Its antigen is unidentified.

Clones were sequenced by immunoSEQ multiplex PCR, and TCRdb holds only the in-frame ones, with some missing. This table holds 10,000 or so clones, 85% found once. The chain uses TRBV27 and TRBJ2-5; D not resolved. The source is an adult with rheumatoid arthritis. The source material was CD8+ T cells sorted from blood. The CDR3, as DNA: TGTGCCAGCAGTTTAATTTACCAAGAGACCCAGTACTTC. Protein product: CASSLIYQETQYF.